Presented here are 2 T cell receptor beta chains from one specimen sequenced in a study of blood T cell repertoires in COVID-19. Produced via immunoSEQ multiplex PCR; TCRdb's table is partial and in-frame only. Among about 280,000 clones listed, 85% were seen once. Sequenced: PBMCs or T cells enriched from blood (not recorded which). The receptors shown here come from a woman aged 45-65 years who had recovered from COVID-19.

The chain employs TRBV7-9 and TRBJ1-1; D call uncertain. Germline V gene sequence: CDR1 SEHNR, CDR2 FQNEAQ (reference sequence). V gave up 5 bases and J gave up 11 bases, with 15 bases separating them. This CDR3 comprises 12 residues. The CDR3 sequence is CASSLPGSRAFF. The CDR3 nucleotides are TGTGCCAGCAGCCTCCCGGGGAGTCGTGCTTTCTTT.

The chain's CDR3 is CASSIDVSYEQYF. As DNA, the CDR3 is TGTGCCAGTAGTATAGACGTCTCCTACGAGCAGTACTTC. The V gene is TRBV19, the J gene TRBJ2-7; D is unresolved. Trimming took off 0 bases at V and 0 bases at J, with 3 bases between the two ends. CDR3 size: 13 residues. Germline loops: CDR1 LNHDA, CDR2 SQIVND (reference sequence).